The source of this T cell receptor beta chain is a study of Graves' ophthalmopathy and Graves' hyperthyroidism. For repertoire sequencing, the TCR beta CDR3 regions were amplified from RNA transcripts. First-round RT-PCR employed HTBI primers, with a second-round multiplex PCR after it. TCRdb re-analysed the multiplex PCR reads in MiXCR, keeping a single row per CDR3 protein. The data hold about 220,000 distinct CDR3 sequences, with 20% to 25% observed a single time. The trim removed 1 base at V and 2 bases at J, leaving 5 bases unmatched. CDR3 length: 15 residues. CDR1 and CDR2 (germline): MDHEN, SYDVKM. The diagnostic workup employed clinical symptoms, serum thyroxine, TRAb, thyroid ultrasound and orbital computed tomography. In its sample, this clonotype was seen a few times.

This TCR came from a woman aged 45 to 65 with Graves' ophthalmopathy. The sequencing sample was made of peripheral blood. This chain uses TRBV28 with TRBJ2-7, with 7 bases fitting TRBD1. The CDR3 DNA reads as TGTGCCAGCAGTTTATCGGGACAGTTAACCTACGAGCAGTACTTC. Translation gives CASSLSGQLTYEQYF.